These 24 T cell receptor beta chains share one sample of origin, sequenced in a study of T-cell reconstitution after alpha-beta-depleted transplantation in children. The library targeted TCRbeta and was prepared with unique molecular identifiers. MiXCR, applied by TCRdb to the PCR reads, yields one record per CDR3 protein. The data show hundreds of thousands of distinct CDR3 sequences, less than 15% seen once. This specimen was PBMCs, taken before TCRalphabeta/CD19-depleted stem cell transplant. These receptors originate from a girl aged 2 to 9 with congenital amegakaryocytic thrombocytopenia, due to receive a stem cell transplant.

This clonotype occurred many times. The V call is TRBV5-1, the J call TRBJ2-7; no reliable D call. The CDR3 contains 13 residues. Germline CDR1 reads SGHRS; CDR2 reads YFSETQ. With 4 bases removed from V and 0 bases from J, the gap between germline ends came to 8 bases. The CDR3 nucleotides are TGCGCCAGCAGCGTCCCAGTCTCCTACGAGCAGTACTTC. It is translated as CASSVPVSYEQYF.

This clonotype was recorded many times. This chain uses TRBV28 with TRBJ2-7; 8 nucleotides match TRBD1. V trimming: 6 bases; J trimming: 2 bases; junction bases outside the gene matches: 3. Germline loops: CDR1 MDHEN, CDR2 SYDVKM. This CDR3 has 13 amino acids. CDR3 protein: CASSTDRAYEQYF. DNA of the CDR3: TGTGCCAGCAGCACGGACAGGGCCTACGAGCAGTACTTC.

This clonotype was seen more than once but under ten times. V gene TRBV5-1 combines with J gene TRBJ2-2; no definite D call. The CDR3 runs 15 residues. Germline V lookup: CDR1 SGHRS, CDR2 YFSETQ. Between the trimmed V and J ends, which lost 3 bases and 5 bases, there was a span of 14 bases. The CDR3 sequence is CASSWTDIETGELFF. CDR3 nucleotide sequence: TGCGCCAGCAGCTGGACGGATATTGAGACCGGGGAGCTGTTTTTT. The whole variable domain, remainder taken from reference TRBV5-1 and TRBJ2-2, is KAGVTQTPRYLIKTRGQQVTLSCSPISGHRSVSWYQQTPGQGLQFLFEYFSETQRNKGNFPGRFSGRQFSNSRSEMNVSTLELGDSALYLCASSWTDIETGELFFGEGSRLTVL.

This clonotype was counted only a few times. The rearrangement links TRBV12-3 or TRBV12-4 to TRBJ2-7; TRBD2 aligns across 7 bases. Germline trimming cut 5 bases from V and 4 bases from J; bases unmatched to any gene: 11. The CDR3 runs 15 residues. CDR3 bases: TGTGCCAGCAGTAGAGAAGCGGGACTGGGATACGAGCAGTACTTC. Its translation: CASSREAGLGYEQYF.

In this sample, this clonotype turned up a few times. The rearrangement links TRBV5-1 to TRBJ2-6, with D tentatively TRBD2 (6 bases). The CDR3 is 16 residues long. The V and J ends lost 4 bases and 0 bases respectively, with 11 bases between them. The germline CDR1 and CDR2 sequences are SGHRS and YFSETQ. The CDR3 region has the DNA TGCGCCAGCAGCAACCTCGGGGGCTCTGGGGCCAACGTCCTGACTTTC. Translation gives CASSNLGGSGANVLTF.

This clonotype was seen more than once but under ten times. This sequence joins TRBV20-1 and TRBJ2-1; 11 nucleotides match TRBD2. This CDR3 is built from 18 residues. The junction had 13 bases not matched to a gene; V was cut back by 0 bases and J by 6 bases. Germline V gives CDR1 DFQATT, CDR2 SNEGSKA (reference sequence). CDR3 nucleotide sequence: TGCAGTGCTAGAGATATGCTAGCGGGAGGAGGACCCTCCAATGAGCAGTTCTTC. Amino acid sequence: CSARDMLAGGGPSNEQFF.

This clonotype was observed a few times. The CDR3 loop reads CASSSRTGGSYEQYF. The CDR3 DNA is TGTGCCAGCAGCTCGAGGACAGGGGGTTCCTACGAGCAGTACTTC. The chain combines TRBV7-2 with TRBJ2-7; 10 bases are a match to TRBD1. After removal of 4 bases from V and 1 base from J, the junction contained 4 bases not matched to a gene. This CDR3 region has 15 residues. Germline V CDR1 and CDR2: SGHTA, FQGNSA.

This clonotype was detected a few times. J is TRBJ2-2 and V is TRBV2; 9 bases map to TRBD2. There are 15 residues in the CDR3. Trimming cost V 6 bases and J 5 bases; bases outside gene matches: 7. Per the germline V gene, CDR1 is SNHLY and CDR2 is FYNNEI. The CDR3: CASRLTSGPTGELFF. CDR3 in DNA: TGTGCCAGCAGATTGACTAGCGGACCAACCGGGGAGCTGTTTTTT.

The J gene is TRBJ2-2, the V gene TRBV7-8; 11 bases map to TRBD1. J gave up 6 bases and V 1 base, and 13 bases lay outside the gene matches. The CDR3 is 19 residues long. CDR1 and CDR2 (germline): SGHVS, FQNEAQ. The CDR3 DNA reads as TGTGCCAGCAGCTTAGAGTTTTTTCGGACAGGGGGCTTCGCCGGGGAGCTGTTTTTT. Protein: CASSLEFFRTGGFAGELFF.

This clonotype was picked up a small number of times. This chain uses TRBV10-3 with TRBJ2-7; 7 bases fit TRBD2. Germline CDR1 ENHRY, CDR2 SYGVKD. V shed 10 bases, J shed 4 bases, and the junction held 16 bases outside the gene matches. This CDR3 has 15 residues. The CDR3 reads CATRLTLGGRYEQYF. The CDR3 region has the DNA TGTGCCACCCGATTGACTTTGGGAGGGCGGTACGAGCAGTACTTC.

Many counts were recorded for this clonotype. V is TRBV20-1 and J is TRBJ2-1, with D tentatively TRBD2 (6 bases). Between the trimmed V and J ends, which lost 1 base and 4 bases, there was a span of 17 bases. CDR3 length: 16 residues. Germline CDR1 DFQATT, CDR2 SNEGSKA (reference sequence). The CDR3 spells CSARGEAGPNYNEQFF. CDR3 DNA: TGCAGTGCTAGAGGGGAGGCGGGACCGAATTACAATGAGCAGTTCTTC.

This clonotype has more than one count but fewer than ten. The genes are TRBV5-5 and TRBJ2-7, with a tentative D call TRBD2 (5 bases). The CDR3 consists of 14 residues. The germline V and J ends were trimmed by 4 bases and 2 bases, with 13 bases remaining between them. In germline, CDR1 is SGHKS, CDR2 YYEKEE (reference sequence). The CDR3 here is CASSPDWNTYEQYF. In nucleotides, the CDR3 is TGTGCCAGCAGCCCGGACTGGAACACCTACGAGCAGTACTTC.

This clonotype has only a few counts. The chain links TRBV12-3 or TRBV12-4 to TRBJ2-7; D tentatively reads TRBD1 or TRBD2 (5 bases each). Trimming left V 3 bases short and J 5 bases short, with 11 bases between. This CDR3 region has 13 residues. The CDR3 protein is CASSLFEGHEQYF. CDR3 bases: TGTGCCAGCAGTTTGTTTGAGGGGCACGAGCAGTACTTC.

This clonotype has just a few counts. The chain links TRBV10-3 to TRBJ2-3, with a tentative D call TRBD2 (6 bases). Germline CDR1 ENHRY, CDR2 SYGVKD. The CDR3 is made up of 15 amino acids. The germline V and J ends were trimmed by 2 bases and 4 bases, with 13 bases remaining between them. CDR3 sequence: CAISEVRGRADTQYF. The CDR3 coding sequence is TGTGCCATCAGTGAGGTTCGGGGGAGAGCAGATACGCAGTATTTT.

The chain employs TRBV20-1 and TRBJ2-3; 8 bases agree with TRBD2. The germline V gene encodes CDR1 DFQATT and CDR2 SNEGSKA (reference sequence). Germline trimming cut 2 bases from V and 8 bases from J; bases unmatched to any gene: 18. The CDR3 totals 17 residues. The CDR3 sequence: CSARPRGLVTSSSTQYF. The DNA of the CDR3 is TGCAGTGCTAGACCTCGGGGACTAGTAACGAGTAGTAGTACGCAGTATTTT.

The genes are TRBV27 and TRBJ2-7; 7 bases are a match to TRBD2. The CDR3 totals 14 residues. Trimming removed 6 bases from V and 1 base from J; junction bases left unmatched: 6. Per the germline V gene, CDR1 is MNHEY and CDR2 is SMNVEV (reference sequence). The CDR3 DNA reads as TGTGCCAGCAGCACTTCTAGCGGTTCCTACGAGCAGTACTTC. Its translation is CASSTSSGSYEQYF.

This clonotype was found many times. V usage is TRBV5-5 and J usage is TRBJ2-3, with D perhaps TRBD2 (6 bases). The ends were cut back, 4 bases at V and 2 bases at J, with 14 bases in the middle. Germline V lookup: CDR1 SGHKS, CDR2 YYEKEE (reference sequence). CDR3 size: 15 residues. CDR3 region: CASSPWLAVTDTQYF. The CDR3 DNA reads as TGTGCCAGCAGCCCCTGGTTAGCGGTCACAGATACGCAGTATTTT. Together with reference TRBV5-5 and TRBJ2-3, the CDR3 gives the full variable domain: DAGVTQSPTHLIKTRGQQVTLRCSPISGHKSVSWYQQVLGQGPQFIFQYYEKEERGRGNFPDRFSARQFPNYSSELNVNALLLGDSALYLCASSPWLAVTDTQYFGPGTRLTVL.

This clonotype was counted only a few times. The V gene is TRBV29-1, the J gene TRBJ1-1; D may be TRBD1 (6 bases). CDR3 length: 16 amino acids. The V gene lost 4 bases and the J gene lost 1 base, with 19 bases spanning the gap. Germline V CDR1 and CDR2: SQVTM, ANQGSEA. The CDR3 DNA sequence: TGCAGCGTTGTTCGGAAGGGGTTGGACAGGAACACTGAAGCTTTCTTT. Protein: CSVVRKGLDRNTEAFF.

The chain recombines TRBV3-1 with TRBJ2-3; maybe TRBD2 (6 bases). This CDR3 contains 17 residues. The germline gives CDR1 LGHDT, CDR2 YNNKEL (reference sequence). With 0 bases removed from V and 2 bases from J, the gap between germline ends came to 15 bases. The CDR3 is CASSQEGREVVTDTQYF. DNA for the CDR3: TGTGCCAGCAGCCAAGAGGGAAGGGAGGTGGTCACAGATACGCAGTATTTT.

This clonotype was detected a few times. V and J are TRBV12-3 or TRBV12-4 and TRBJ1-5; D ambiguous. The V end was cut by 6 bases, the J end by 0 bases, with 12 bases between. This CDR3 has 15 residues. As DNA, the CDR3 is TGTGCCAGCAGGTTGAGGGAGGTTAGCAATCAGCCCCAGCATTTT. Translated, it gives CASRLREVSNQPQHF.

The rearrangement joins TRBV12-3 or TRBV12-4 to TRBJ2-5; possible D gene TRBD2, 6 bases. The CDR3 contains 15 residues. The germline V and J ends were trimmed by 7 bases and 4 bases, with 19 bases remaining between them. This CDR3 reads CASTMEGPRRETQYF. The CDR3 region has the DNA TGTGCCAGCACCATGGAGGGCCCTCGGCGAGAGACCCAGTACTTC.

This clonotype turned up a few times. J is TRBJ2-5 and V is TRBV7-2, with D possibly matching TRBD1 (5 bases). Germline V gene lookup returns CDR1 SGHTA and CDR2 FQGNSA. This CDR3 has 14 amino acids. Trimming cost V 5 bases and J 4 bases, with 14 bases left between them. The chain's CDR3 is CASSQGVMGETQYF. CDR3 coding DNA: TGTGCCAGCAGCCAAGGGGTAATGGGAGAGACCCAGTACTTC.

This rearrangement joins TRBV29-1 to TRBJ2-7; perhaps D is TRBD1 or TRBD2 (6 bases each). V lost 1 base, J lost 2 bases, and 15 bases lay in between. The germline V gene encodes CDR1 SQVTM and CDR2 ANQGSEA. The CDR3 is made up of 15 amino acids. The CDR3 sequence: CSVEGGGGRPYEQYF. The CDR3 bases are TGCAGCGTTGAAGGTGGAGGGGGGCGACCCTACGAGCAGTACTTC.

This clonotype was detected ten times or more. This rearrangement joins TRBV12-3 or TRBV12-4 to TRBJ2-7, with D perhaps matching TRBD2 (5 bases). V lost 8 bases to trimming and J lost 2 bases, with 16 bases between them. CDR3 length: 14 amino acids. The CDR3 region is CASGLGGPTYEQYF. The CDR3 region has the DNA TGTGCCAGCGGGCTTGGCGGGCCTACCTACGAGCAGTACTTC.